The rows below give T cell receptor beta chains drawn from one sample of a study of T cell changes during pregnancy in multiple sclerosis. Profiled with immunoSEQ multiplex PCR; TCRdb holds only in-frame clones, not every one. The top ten clones hold less than 0.6% of a sample with around 50,000 clones, about 93% of them seen once. The material sequenced was CD4+ T cells from peripheral blood mononuclear cells, taken in the third trimester of pregnancy. These receptors were obtained from a female donor with multiple sclerosis, enrolled in a pregnancy study. The CDR3 runs from the conserved cysteine through the conserved F or W. The D gene is left open where the match is weak. The size entry is marked missing in some rows and otherwise reads once, few, many or a size class.

TRBJ1-1 . TRBV7-3 . CASSVGGAVNTEAFF TGTGCCAGCAGCGTCGGAGGGGCGGTGAACACTGAAGCTTTCTTT
TRBJ1-5 . TRBV5-4 TRBD1 CASSTTKQGGIANQPQHF TGTGCCAGCAGCACGACGAAACAGGGGGGGATTGCCAATCAGCCCCAGCATTTT
TRBJ1-5 . TRBV10-1 . CASSGLRNQPQHF TGCGCCAGCAGTGGGCTCCGAAATCAGCCCCAGCATTTT
TRBJ1-2 . TRBV30 TRBD1 CAWSRTGRDNYGYTF TGTGCCTGGAGTAGGACAGGGAGGGATAACTATGGCTACACCTTC
TRBJ1-2 . TRBV19 . CASSPAGGAGGYTF TGTGCCAGTAGCCCAGCGGGGGGCGCGGGGGGCTACACCTTC
TRBJ2-7 . TRBV5-6 . CASSLISSGYEQYF TGTGCCAGCAGCTTAATAAGTTCCGGCTACGAGCAGTACTTC
TRBJ1-1 . TRBV5-1 TRBD1 CASSLQGANTEAFF TGCGCCAGCAGCCTGCAGGGGGCGAACACTGAAGCTTTCTTT
TRBJ2-2 . TRBV4-2 TRBD2 CASSQDPLAGGPNTGELFF TGTGCCAGCAGCCAAGACCCACTAGCGGGGGGCCCGAACACCGGGGAGCTGTTTTTT
TRBJ1-3 . TRBV5-8 . CASSRSITGNTIYF TGTGCCAGCAGCCGAAGCATCACTGGAAACACCATATATTTT
TRBJ2-1 . TRBV1 . CTSSPPRPTSNEQFF TGCACCAGCAGCCCGCCGAGGCCGACTTCCAATGAGCAGTTCTTC
TRBJ2-1 . TRBV2 TRBD2 CASNGLAGGYNEQFF TGTGCCAGCAATGGACTAGCGGGGGGGTACAATGAGCAGTTCTTC
TRBJ1-4 . TRBV23-1 . CASSRREKLFF TGCGCCAGCAGTCGGAGGGAAAAACTGTTTTTT
TRBJ1-6 . TRBV29-1 . CSVKDRSENSPLHF TGCAGCGTTAAGGACAGAAGTGAAAATTCACCCCTCCACTTT
TRBJ2-3 . TRBV29-1 TRBD1 CSVEDQTGVFGDTQYF TGCAGCGTTGAAGATCAGACAGGGGTCTTTGGAGATACGCAGTATTTT
TRBJ2-3 . TRBV14 . CASSHKIQDTQYF TGTGCCAGCAGCCATAAGATCCAGGATACGCAGTATTTT
TRBJ1-5 few TRBV6-6 . CASSSRSQPQHF TGTGCCAGCAGCTCCCGGAGCCAGCCCCAGCATTTT
TRBJ2-2 . TRBV5-1 TRBD1 CASTGTGNTGELFF TGCGCCAGCACCGGGACAGGGAACACCGGGGAGCTGTTTTTT
TRBJ2-7 . TRBV19 TRBD1 CASSPKGQGIYEQYF TGTGCCAGTAGTCCTAAGGGACAGGGGATCTACGAGCAGTACTTC
TRBJ1-1 . TRBV7-2 . CASSLGSGGGTEAFF TGTGCCAGCAGCTTAGGCTCGGGGGGGGGCACTGAAGCTTTCTTT
TRBJ1-2 once TRBV30 . CAWNSPLLFGYTF TGTGCCTGGAATTCCCCGCTACTATTCGGCTACACCTTC
TRBJ2-2 . TRBV4-2 TRBD2 CASSQDASGGGELFF TGTGCCAGCAGCCAAGACGCTAGCGGGGGCGGGGAGCTGTTTTTT
TRBJ1-1 . TRBV11-2 . CASSLDPSREAFF TGTGCCAGCAGCTTAGATCCAAGCCGTGAAGCTTTCTTT
TRBJ1-5 . TRBV5-6 . CASSLGQVSQPQHF TGTGCCAGCAGCTTAGGCCAGGTCAGTCAGCCCCAGCATTTT
TRBJ1-2 few TRBV14 . CASSQLQNYGYTF TGTGCCAGCAGCCAGCTACAGAACTATGGCTACACCTTC
TRBJ2-2 once TRBV7-6 TRBD2 CASSLWSSGGANTGELFF TGTGCCAGCAGCTTATGGAGTAGCGGGGGGGCGAACACCGGGGAGCTGTTTTTT
TRBJ1-2 once TRBV21-1 . CASSPSDTIYGYTF TGTGCCAGCAGCCCGTCGGACACAATCTATGGCTACACCTTC
TRBJ2-3 . TRBV5-1 . CASSSGLLGIGSDTQYF TGCGCCAGCAGCTCCGGACTATTAGGTATTGGATCAGATACGCAGTATTTT
TRBJ2-7 . TRBV11-2 TRBD1 CASSLAGQSYEQYF TGTGCCAGCAGCTTAGCGGGACAGTCCTACGAGCAGTACTTC
TRBJ1-4 . TRBV19 . CANTPGDREKLFF TGTGCAAACACCCCCGGGGATCGGGAAAAACTGTTTTTT
TRBJ1-1 . TRBV19 . CASSIGWGNTEAFF TGTGCCAGTAGTATAGGATGGGGCAACACTGAAGCTTTCTTT
TRBJ1-2 . TRBV6-5 . CASSYSRERTF TGTGCCAGCAGTTACTCAAGGGAGCGCACCTTC
TRBJ1-5 . TRBV29-1 . CSVEVGPGVYHHSNQPQHF TGCAGCGTCGAAGTGGGCCCGGGAGTGTACCATCATAGCAATCAGCCCCAGCATTTT
TRBJ2-2 . TRBV7-3 TRBD1 CASSSPTRQGVPGELFF TGTGCCAGCAGCTCACCGACCCGACAGGGGGTTCCCGGGGAGCTGTTTTTT
TRBJ1-4 . TRBV2 . CASSGVPPKRNEKLFF TGTGCCAGCTCTGGGGTCCCCCCAAAGCGGAATGAAAAACTGTTTTTT
TRBJ2-1 . TRBV7-6 TRBD1 CASSFHQGARGEQFF TGTGCCAGCAGCTTTCACCAGGGGGCGCGGGGTGAGCAGTTCTTC
TRBJ1-1 . TRBV27 TRBD1 CASSPSTGEENTEAFF TGTGCCAGCAGTCCGTCGACAGGGGAGGAGAACACTGAAGCTTTCTTT
TRBJ2-1 . TRBV18 . CASSPPTGSYNEQFF TGTGCCAGCTCACCACCGACGGGTTCCTACAATGAGCAGTTCTTC
TRBJ1-1 . TRBV11-1 . CASMQSRDTEAFF TGTGCCAGCATGCAGAGCAGGGACACTGAAGCTTTCTTT
TRBJ1-1 . TRBV2 TRBD1 CASSVAGTDTEAFF TGTGCCAGCAGTGTTGCCGGGACAGACACTGAAGCTTTCTTT
TRBJ2-1 . TRBV6-4 TRBD2 CASSDPRIKRGEMSSYNEQFF TGTGCCAGCAGTGACCCGAGGATTAAGCGGGGGGAAATGAGCTCCTACAATGAGCAGTTCTTC
TRBJ2-2 . TRBV14 . CASSRRGWTGELFF TGTGCCAGCAGTCGACGGGGATGGACCGGGGAGCTGTTTTTT
TRBJ2-2 . TRBV7-2 . CASSLFSGSNTGELFF TGTGCCAGCAGCTTATTCTCGGGGAGTAACACCGGGGAGCTGTTTTTT
TRBJ1-2 once TRBV7-9 TRBD1 CASSLALGQGIGDYTF TGTGCCAGCAGCTTAGCCTTGGGACAGGGGATAGGCGACTACACCTTC
TRBJ2-5 . TRBV7-6 TRBD2 CASSSRGGGQETQYF TGTGCCAGCAGCTCCCGGGGGGGCGGCCAAGAGACCCAGTACTTC
TRBJ2-5 . TRBV6-1 TRBD1 CAMGQKETQYF TGTGCCATGGGACAGAAAGAGACCCAGTACTTC
TRBJ2-1 . TRBV6-5 TRBD2 CASSYSAGGTPQEQFF TGTGCCAGCAGTTACTCAGCGGGGGGAACCCCCCAGGAGCAGTTCTTC
TRBJ2-7 . TRBV5-8 TRBD1 CASSLPGQGFSEQYF TGTGCCAGCAGCTTGCCGGGACAGGGTTTTTCCGAGCAGTACTTC
TRBJ2-2 . TRBV5-4 TRBD2 CASSPRGGGAFTGELFF TGTGCCAGCAGCCCACGTGGCGGGGGGGCTTTCACCGGGGAGCTGTTTTTT
TRBJ2-7 . TRBV9 . CASSGGQGIGEQYF TGTGCCAGCAGCGGGGGCCAGGGAATAGGCGAGCAGTACTTC
TRBJ1-1 once TRBV2 . CASSEGQVLVRAFF TGTGCCAGCAGTGAAGGACAGGTCCTGGTTCGCGCTTTCTTT